These T cell receptor beta chains were read from a single sample in a study of blood T cell repertoires in COVID-19. Sequencing used immunoSEQ multiplex PCR; TCRdb keeps in-frame clones, though not all of them. The sample has 80,000 to 100,000 clones; 81% are singletons. Sequencing input: peripheral blood. Every receptor here comes from a man between 60 and 75 years old with acute or convalescent COVID-19. Both conserved end residues are part of each CDR3. The D gene is left open where the match is weak. Expanded clones get a size class; other rows say once, few or many, or leave the size out.

TRBV4-3,TRBJ2-7,many,TRBD2,TGCGCCAGCAGCCAAGATCTGGTGACTAGCGGGAGTAACGAGCAGTACTTC,CASSQDLVTSGSNEQYF
TRBV24-1,TRBJ2-2,once,NA,TGTGCCACCAGTGATTTTATTCCAGGGCCCACCGGGGAGCTGTTTTTT,CATSDFIPGPTGELFF
TRBV28,TRBJ2-7,NA,NA,TGTGCCAGCAGTGGGCACCAGGGGGGACGGGGCGAGCAGTACTTC,CASSGHQGGRGEQYF
TRBV7-6,TRBJ2-7,NA,NA,TGTGCCAGCAGCCCAAAAGGCCAACCAGGGAACGAGCAGTACTTC,CASSPKGQPGNEQYF
TRBV28,TRBJ1-6,few,TRBD1,TGTGCCACCCATGACAGGGCAAATTCACCCCTCCACTTT,CATHDRANSPLHF
TRBV9,TRBJ2-1,once,NA,TGTGCCAGCAGCGTAGAGGACTGGCACAATGAGCAGTTCTTC,CASSVEDWHNEQFF
TRBV5-5,TRBJ1-1,NA,NA,TGTGCCAGCAGCTTGGGCGAAATTGAAGCTTTCTTT,CASSLGEIEAFF
TRBV5-4,TRBJ1-2,few,TRBD1,TGTGCCAGCAGCCCTGGACAGGCTGTCTATGGCTACACCTTC,CASSPGQAVYGYTF
TRBV7-9,TRBJ1-2,once,TRBD1,TGTGCCAGCAGCTCCTGGACAGGGTACGCCGACCCCTATGGCTACACCTTC,CASSSWTGYADPYGYTF
TRBV12-3/TRBV12-4,TRBJ2-3,NA,NA,TGTGCCAGCAGTTTAGGGCTAGATACGCAGTATTTT,CASSLGLDTQYF
TRBV28,TRBJ2-7,few,NA,TGTGCCAGCATGTCTCCTAGCGTGACCTACGAGCAGTACTTC,CASMSPSVTYEQYF
TRBV6-2/TRBV6-3,TRBJ1-1,NA,TRBD1,TGTGCCAGCAGTTCTCCTGTGACAGGGGTGAACACTGAAGCTTTCTTT,CASSSPVTGVNTEAFF
TRBV10-2,TRBJ2-7,NA,NA,TGCGCCAGCAGTTCCTTCAGTTACGAGCAGTACTTC,CASSSFSYEQYF
TRBV28,TRBJ1-1,NA,NA,TGTGCCAGCAGTTTTCTGGACAGACCGAACACTGAAGCTTTCTTT,CASSFLDRPNTEAFF